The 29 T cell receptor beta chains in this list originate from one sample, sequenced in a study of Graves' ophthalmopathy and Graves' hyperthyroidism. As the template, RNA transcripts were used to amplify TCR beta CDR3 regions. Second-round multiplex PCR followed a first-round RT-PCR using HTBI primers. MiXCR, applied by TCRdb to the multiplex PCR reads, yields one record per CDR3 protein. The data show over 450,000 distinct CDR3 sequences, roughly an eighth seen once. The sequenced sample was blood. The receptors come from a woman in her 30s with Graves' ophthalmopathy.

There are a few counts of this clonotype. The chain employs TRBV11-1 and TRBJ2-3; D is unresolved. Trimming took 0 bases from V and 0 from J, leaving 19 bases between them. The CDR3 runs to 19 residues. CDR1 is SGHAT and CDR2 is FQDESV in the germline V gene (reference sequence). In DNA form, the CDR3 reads TGTGCCAGCAGCTTAGCGGGGTCCCTTAACCCAGGCAGCACAGATACGCAGTATTTT. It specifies CASSLAGSLNPGSTDTQYF. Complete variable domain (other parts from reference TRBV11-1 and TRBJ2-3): EAEVAQSPRYKITEKSQAVAFWCDPISGHATLYWYRQILGQGPELLVQFQDESVVDDSQLPKDRFSAERLKGVDSTLKIQPAELGDSAMYLCASSLAGSLNPGSTDTQYFGPGTRLTVL.

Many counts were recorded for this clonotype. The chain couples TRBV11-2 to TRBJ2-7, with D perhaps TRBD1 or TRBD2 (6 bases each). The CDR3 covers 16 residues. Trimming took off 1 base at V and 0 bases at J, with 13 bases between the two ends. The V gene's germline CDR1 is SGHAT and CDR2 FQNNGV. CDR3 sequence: CASSLGQEGASYEQYF. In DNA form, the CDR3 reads TGTGCCAGCAGCTTAGGACAGGAGGGCGCCTCCTACGAGCAGTACTTC.

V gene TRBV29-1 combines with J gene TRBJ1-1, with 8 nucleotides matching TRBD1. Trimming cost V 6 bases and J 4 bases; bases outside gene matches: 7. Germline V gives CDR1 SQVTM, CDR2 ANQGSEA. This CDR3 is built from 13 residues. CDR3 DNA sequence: TGCAGCGTAGGACAGGGCAGGGTCACTGAAGCTTTCTTT. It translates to CSVGQGRVTEAFF.

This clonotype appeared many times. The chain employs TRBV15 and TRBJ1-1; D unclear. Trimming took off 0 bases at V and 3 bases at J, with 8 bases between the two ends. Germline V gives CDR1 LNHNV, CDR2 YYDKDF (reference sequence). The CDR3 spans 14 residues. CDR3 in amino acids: CATSRDGRDTEAFF. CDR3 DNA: TGTGCCACCAGCAGAGATGGTAGGGACACTGAAGCTTTCTTT.

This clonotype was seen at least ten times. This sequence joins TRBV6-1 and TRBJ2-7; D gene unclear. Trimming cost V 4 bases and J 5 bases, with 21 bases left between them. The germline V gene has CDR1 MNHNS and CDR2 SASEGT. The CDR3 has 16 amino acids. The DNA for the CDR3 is TGTGCCAGCAGTGCAGAAGACGGGCGGCTTAGGAACGAGCAGTACTTC. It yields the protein CASSAEDGRLRNEQYF.

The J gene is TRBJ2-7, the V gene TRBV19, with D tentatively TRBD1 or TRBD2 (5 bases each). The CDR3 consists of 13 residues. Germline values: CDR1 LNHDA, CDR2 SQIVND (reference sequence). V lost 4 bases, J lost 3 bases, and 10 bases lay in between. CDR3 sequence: CASSTREYYEQYF. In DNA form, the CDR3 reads TGTGCCAGTAGTACCAGGGAGTACTACGAGCAGTACTTC. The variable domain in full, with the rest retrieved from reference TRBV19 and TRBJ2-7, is DGGITQSPKYLFRKEGQNVTLSCEQNLNHDAMYWYRQDPGQGLRLIYYSQIVNDFQKGDIAEGYSVSREKKESFPLTVTSAQKNPTAFYLCASSTREYYEQYFGPGTRLTVT.

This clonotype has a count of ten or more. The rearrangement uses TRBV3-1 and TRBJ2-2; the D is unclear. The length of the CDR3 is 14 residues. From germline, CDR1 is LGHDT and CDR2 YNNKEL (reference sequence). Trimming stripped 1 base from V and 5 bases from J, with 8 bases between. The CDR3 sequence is CASSQGYPTGELFF. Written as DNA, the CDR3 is TGTGCCAGCAGCCAAGGGTATCCGACCGGGGAGCTGTTTTTT.

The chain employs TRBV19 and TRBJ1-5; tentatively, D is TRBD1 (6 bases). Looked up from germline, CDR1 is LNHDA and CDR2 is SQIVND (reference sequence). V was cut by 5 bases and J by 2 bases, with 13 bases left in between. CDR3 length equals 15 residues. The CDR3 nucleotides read TGTGCCAGTAGTTTATACAGGGCTCGCAATCAGCCCCAGCATTTT. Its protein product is CASSLYRARNQPQHF.

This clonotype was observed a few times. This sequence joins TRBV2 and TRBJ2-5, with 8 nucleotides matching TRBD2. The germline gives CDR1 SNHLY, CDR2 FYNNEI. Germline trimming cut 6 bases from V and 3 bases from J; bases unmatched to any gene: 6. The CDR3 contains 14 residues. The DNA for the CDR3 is TGTGCCAGCAGACCTACTAGCGGAGAAGAGACCCAGTACTTC. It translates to CASRPTSGEETQYF.

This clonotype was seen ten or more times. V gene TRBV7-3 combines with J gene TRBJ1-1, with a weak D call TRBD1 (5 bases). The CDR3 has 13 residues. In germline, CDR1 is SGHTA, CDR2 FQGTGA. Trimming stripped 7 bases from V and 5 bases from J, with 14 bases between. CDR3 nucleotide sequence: TGTGCCAGCACCCTACTGGGGGGAACTGAAGCTTTCTTT. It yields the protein CASTLLGGTEAFF.

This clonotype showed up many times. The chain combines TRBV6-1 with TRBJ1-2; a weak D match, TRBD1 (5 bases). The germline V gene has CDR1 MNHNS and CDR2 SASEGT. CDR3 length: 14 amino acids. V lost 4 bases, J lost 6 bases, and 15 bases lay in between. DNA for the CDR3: TGTGCCAGCAGTGCTAGAGGGACGGCCCATGGCTACACCTTC. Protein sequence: CASSARGTAHGYTF.

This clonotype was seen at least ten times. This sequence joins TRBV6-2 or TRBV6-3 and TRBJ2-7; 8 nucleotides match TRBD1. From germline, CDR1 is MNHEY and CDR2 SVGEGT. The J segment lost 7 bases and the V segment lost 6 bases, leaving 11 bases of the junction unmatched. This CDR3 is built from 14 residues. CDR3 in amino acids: CASSLESRDREQYF. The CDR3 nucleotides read TGTGCCAGCAGCCTCGAATCCCGGGACAGGGAGCAGTACTTC.

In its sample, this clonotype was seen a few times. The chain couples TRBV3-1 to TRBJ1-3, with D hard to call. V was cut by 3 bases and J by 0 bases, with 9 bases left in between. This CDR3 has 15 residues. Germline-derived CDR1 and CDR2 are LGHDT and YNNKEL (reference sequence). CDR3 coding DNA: TGTGCCAGCAGCCAGCCGGTCCTCTCTGGAAACACCATATATTTT. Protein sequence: CASSQPVLSGNTIYF.

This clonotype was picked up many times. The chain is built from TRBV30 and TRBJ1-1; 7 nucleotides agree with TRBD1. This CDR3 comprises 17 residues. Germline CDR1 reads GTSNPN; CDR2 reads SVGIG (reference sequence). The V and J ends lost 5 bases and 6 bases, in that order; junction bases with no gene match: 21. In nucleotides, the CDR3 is TGTGCCTGGCACCACACAGGGGTGGCGGTACTTCGCCCTGAAGCTTTCTTT. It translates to CAWHHTGVAVLRPEAFF. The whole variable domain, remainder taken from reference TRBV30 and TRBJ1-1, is SQTIHQWPATLVQPVGSPLSLECTVEGTSNPNLYWYRQAAGRGLQLLFYSVGIGQISSEVPQNLSASRPQDRQFILSSKKLLLSDSGFYLCAWHHTGVAVLRPEAFFGQGTRLTVV.

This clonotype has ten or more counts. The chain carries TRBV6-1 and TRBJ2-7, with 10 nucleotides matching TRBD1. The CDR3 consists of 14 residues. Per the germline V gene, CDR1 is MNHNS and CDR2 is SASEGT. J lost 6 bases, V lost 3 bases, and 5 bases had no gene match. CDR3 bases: TGTGCCAGCAGTGATTACCGGGACAGGGGCGAGCAGTACTTC. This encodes CASSDYRDRGEQYF.

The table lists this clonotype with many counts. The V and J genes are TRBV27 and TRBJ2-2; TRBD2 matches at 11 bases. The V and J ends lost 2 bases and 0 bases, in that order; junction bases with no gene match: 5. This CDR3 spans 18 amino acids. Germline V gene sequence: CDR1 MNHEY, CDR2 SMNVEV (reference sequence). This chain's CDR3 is CASSLQPGLAANTGELFF. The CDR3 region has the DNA TGTGCCAGCAGTTTACAACCGGGACTAGCGGCGAACACCGGGGAGCTGTTTTTT.

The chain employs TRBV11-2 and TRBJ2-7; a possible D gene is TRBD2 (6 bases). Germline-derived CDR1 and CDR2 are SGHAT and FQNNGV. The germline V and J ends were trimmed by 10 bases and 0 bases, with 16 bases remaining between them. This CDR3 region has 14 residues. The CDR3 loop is CATAVGTYSYEQYF. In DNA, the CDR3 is TGTGCCACCGCCGTCGGGACTTACTCCTACGAGCAGTACTTC.

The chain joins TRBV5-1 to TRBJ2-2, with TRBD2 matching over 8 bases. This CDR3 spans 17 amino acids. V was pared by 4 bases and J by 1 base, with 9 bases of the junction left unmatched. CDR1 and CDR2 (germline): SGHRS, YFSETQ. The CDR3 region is CASSLRRGGQNTGELFF. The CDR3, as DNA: TGCGCCAGCAGCCTTAGGCGCGGGGGGCAGAACACCGGGGAGCTGTTTTTT.

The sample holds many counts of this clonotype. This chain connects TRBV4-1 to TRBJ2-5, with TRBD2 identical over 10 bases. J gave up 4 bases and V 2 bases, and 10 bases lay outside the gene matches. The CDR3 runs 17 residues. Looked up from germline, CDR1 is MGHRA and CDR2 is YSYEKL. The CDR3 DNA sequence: TGCGCCAGCAGCCAATCTATTTTAGCGGGAGGAGGAGAGACCCAGTACTTC. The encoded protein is CASSQSILAGGGETQYF.

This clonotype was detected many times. The chain's CDR3 is CASSLGELSYNSPLHF. DNA for the CDR3: TGTGCCAGCAGTTTGGGAGAACTGTCCTATAATTCACCCCTCCACTTT. J is TRBJ1-6 and V is TRBV12-3 or TRBV12-4; D uncertain. The CDR3 covers 16 residues. The germline V and J ends were trimmed by 3 bases and 1 base, with 10 bases remaining between them.

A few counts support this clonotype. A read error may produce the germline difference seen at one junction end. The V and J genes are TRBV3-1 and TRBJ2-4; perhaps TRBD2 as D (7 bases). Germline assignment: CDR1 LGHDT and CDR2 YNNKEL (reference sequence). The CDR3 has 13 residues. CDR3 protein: CASSQEGGDIKYF. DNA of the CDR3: TGTGCCAGCAGCCAAGAGGGGGGGGACATTAAGTACTTC.

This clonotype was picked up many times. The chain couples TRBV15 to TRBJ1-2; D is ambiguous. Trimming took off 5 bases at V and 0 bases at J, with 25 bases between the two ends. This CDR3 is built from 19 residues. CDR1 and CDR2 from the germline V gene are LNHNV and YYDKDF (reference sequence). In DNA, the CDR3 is TGTGCCACCAGCCCCGGGGTTCGGGCAGGTCATCCCACTAACTATGGCTACACCTTC. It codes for CATSPGVRAGHPTNYGYTF.

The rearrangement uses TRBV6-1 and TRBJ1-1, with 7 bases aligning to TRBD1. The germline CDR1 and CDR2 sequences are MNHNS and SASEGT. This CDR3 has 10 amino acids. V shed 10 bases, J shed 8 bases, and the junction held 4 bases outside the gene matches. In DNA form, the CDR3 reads TGTGCCAAACAGGGGCGGGAAGCTTTCTTT. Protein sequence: CAKQGREAFF.

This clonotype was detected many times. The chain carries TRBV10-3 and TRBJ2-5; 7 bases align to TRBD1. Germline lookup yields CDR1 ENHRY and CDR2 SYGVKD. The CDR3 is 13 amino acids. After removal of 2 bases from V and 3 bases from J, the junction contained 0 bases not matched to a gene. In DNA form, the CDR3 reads TGTGCCATCAGTGAGGGGACAGAAGAGACCCAGTACTTC. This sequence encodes CAISEGTEETQYF.

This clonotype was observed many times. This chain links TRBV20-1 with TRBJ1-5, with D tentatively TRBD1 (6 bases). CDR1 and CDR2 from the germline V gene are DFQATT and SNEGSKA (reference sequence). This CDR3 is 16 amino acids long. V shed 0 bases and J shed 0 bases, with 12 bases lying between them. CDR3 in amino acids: CSARDLQGSSNQPQHF. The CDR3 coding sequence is TGCAGTGCTAGAGATCTGCAGGGGAGTAGCAATCAGCCCCAGCATTTT.

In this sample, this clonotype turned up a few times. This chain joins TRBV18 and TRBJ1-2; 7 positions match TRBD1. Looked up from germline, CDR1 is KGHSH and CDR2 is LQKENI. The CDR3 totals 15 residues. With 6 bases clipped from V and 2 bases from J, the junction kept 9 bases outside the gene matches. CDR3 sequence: CASSLRTGTNYGYTF. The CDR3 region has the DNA TGTGCCAGCTCCCTGAGGACAGGAACGAACTATGGCTACACCTTC.

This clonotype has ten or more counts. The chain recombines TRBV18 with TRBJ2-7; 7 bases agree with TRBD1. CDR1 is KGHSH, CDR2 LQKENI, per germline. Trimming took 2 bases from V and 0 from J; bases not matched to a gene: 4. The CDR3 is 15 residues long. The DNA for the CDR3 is TGTGCCAGCTCACCAAACAGGGGCAGCTCCTACGAGCAGTACTTC. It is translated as CASSPNRGSSYEQYF.

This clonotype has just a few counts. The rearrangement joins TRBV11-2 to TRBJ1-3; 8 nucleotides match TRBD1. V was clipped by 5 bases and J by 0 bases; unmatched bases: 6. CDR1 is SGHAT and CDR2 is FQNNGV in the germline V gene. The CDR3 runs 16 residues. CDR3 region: CASSTRGQASGNTIYF. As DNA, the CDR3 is TGTGCCAGCAGCACACGGGGACAGGCCTCTGGAAACACCATATATTTT.

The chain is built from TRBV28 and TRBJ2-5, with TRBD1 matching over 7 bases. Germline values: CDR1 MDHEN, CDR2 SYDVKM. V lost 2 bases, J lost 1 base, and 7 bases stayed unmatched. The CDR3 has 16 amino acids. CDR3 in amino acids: CASSLIQQGIQETQYF. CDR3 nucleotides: TGTGCCAGCAGTTTAATCCAACAGGGGATCCAAGAGACCCAGTACTTC.